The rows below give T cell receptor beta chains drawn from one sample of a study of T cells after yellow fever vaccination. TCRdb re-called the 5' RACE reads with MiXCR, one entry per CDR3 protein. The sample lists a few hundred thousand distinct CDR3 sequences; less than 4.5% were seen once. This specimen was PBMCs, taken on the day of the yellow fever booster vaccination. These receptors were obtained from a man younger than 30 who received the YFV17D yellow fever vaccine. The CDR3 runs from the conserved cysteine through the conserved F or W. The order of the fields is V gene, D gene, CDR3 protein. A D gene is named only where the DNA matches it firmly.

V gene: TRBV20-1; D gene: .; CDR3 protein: CSARAGWRGLYEQFF
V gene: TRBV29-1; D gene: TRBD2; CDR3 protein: CSVEGLETSGDYEQYF
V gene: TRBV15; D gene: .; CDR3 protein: CATSRLRDSTDTQYF
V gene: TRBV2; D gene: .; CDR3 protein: CASNRRDTQYF
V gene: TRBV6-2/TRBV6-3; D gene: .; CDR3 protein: CASSGYEQYF
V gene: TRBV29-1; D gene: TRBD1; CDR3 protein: CSVRGHMGNTEAFF
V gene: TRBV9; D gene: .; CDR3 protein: CASSPGAEGRAFF
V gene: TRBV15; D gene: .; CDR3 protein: CATSRDPARVMAGYNEQFF
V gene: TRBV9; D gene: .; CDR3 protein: CASSVGSVVEEKLFF
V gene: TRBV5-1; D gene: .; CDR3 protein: CASSLEEFSPLHF
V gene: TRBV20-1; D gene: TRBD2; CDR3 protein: CSARVSGGRQETQYF
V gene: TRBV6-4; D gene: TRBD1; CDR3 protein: CASSESQGGTDTQYF
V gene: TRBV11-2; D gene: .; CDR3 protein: CASSLDPGTTYEQYF
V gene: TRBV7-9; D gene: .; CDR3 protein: CASSFPGTFYNEQFF
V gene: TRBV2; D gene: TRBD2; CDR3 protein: CASRPLAGAQETQYF